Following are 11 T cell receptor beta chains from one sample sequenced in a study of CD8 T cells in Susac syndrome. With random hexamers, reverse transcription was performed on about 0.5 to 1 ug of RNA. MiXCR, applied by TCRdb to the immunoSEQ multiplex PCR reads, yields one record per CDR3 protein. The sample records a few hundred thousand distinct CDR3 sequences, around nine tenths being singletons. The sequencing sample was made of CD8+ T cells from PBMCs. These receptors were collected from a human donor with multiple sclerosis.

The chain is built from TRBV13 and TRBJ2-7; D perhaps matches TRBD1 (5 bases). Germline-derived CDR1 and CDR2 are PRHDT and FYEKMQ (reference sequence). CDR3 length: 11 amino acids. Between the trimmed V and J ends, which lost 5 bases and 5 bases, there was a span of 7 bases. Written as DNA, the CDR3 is TGTGCCAGCAGCAGGGGCCACGAGCAGTACTTC. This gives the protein CASSRGHEQYF.

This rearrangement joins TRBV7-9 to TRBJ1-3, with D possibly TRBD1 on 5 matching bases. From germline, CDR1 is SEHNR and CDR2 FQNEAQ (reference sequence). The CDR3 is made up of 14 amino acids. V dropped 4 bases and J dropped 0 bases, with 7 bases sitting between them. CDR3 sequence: CASSSGSSGNTIYF. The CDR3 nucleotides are TGTGCCAGCAGCTCAGGGTCCTCTGGAAACACCATATATTTT.

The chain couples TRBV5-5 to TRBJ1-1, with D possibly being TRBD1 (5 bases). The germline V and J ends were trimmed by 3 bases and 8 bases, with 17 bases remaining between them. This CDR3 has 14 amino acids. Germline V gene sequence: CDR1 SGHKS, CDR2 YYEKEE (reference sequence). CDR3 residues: CASSSPLRDLEAFF. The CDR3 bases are TGTGCCAGCAGCTCGCCTCTCCGGGACCTAGAAGCTTTCTTT.

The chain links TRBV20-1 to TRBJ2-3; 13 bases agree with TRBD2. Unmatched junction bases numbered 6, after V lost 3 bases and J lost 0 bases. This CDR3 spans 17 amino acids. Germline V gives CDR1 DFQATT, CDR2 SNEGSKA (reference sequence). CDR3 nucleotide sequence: TGCAGTGCTAGTGGCGGACTAGCGGGAGTGAGCACAGATACGCAGTATTTT. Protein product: CSASGGLAGVSTDTQYF.

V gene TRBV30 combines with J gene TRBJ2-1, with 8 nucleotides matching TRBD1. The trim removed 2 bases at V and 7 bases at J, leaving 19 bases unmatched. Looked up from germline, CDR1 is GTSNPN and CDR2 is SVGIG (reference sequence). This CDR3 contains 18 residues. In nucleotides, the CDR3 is TGTGCCTGGAGTTTGGGCGTATGGGCAGGGGGCGATGGGAATGAGCAGTTCTTC. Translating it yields CAWSLGVWAGGDGNEQFF.

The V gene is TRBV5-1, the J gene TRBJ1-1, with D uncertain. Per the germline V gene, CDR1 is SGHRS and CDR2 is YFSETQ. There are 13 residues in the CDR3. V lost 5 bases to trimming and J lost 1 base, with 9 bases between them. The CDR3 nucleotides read TGCGCCAGCAGTGACCCGCGGAACACTGAAGCTTTCTTT. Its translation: CASSDPRNTEAFF.

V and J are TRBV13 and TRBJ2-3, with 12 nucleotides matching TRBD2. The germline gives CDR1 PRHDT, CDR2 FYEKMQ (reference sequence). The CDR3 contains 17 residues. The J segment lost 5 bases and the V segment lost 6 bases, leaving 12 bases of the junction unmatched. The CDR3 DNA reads TGTGCCAGCAGTCCCGCGCCCCTAGCGGGGGGGCAAGATACGCAGTATTTT. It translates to CASSPAPLAGGQDTQYF.

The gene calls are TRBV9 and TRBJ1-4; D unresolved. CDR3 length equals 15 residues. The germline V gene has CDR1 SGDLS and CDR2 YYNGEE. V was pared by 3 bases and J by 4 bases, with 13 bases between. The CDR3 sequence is CASSANPVVNEKLFF. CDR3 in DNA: TGTGCCAGCAGCGCGAATCCGGTTGTTAATGAAAAACTGTTTTTT.

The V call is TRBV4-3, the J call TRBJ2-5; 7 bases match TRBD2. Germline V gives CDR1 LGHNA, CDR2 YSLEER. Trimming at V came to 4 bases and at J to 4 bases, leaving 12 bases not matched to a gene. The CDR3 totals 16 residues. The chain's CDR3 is CASSPSGAVRGETQYF. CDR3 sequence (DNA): TGCGCCAGCAGCCCCAGCGGGGCCGTCCGAGGAGAGACCCAGTACTTC.

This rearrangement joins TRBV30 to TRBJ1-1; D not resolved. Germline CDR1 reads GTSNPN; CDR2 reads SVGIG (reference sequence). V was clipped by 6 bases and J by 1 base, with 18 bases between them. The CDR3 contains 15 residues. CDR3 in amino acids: CACPGLVSENTEAFF. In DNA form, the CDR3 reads TGTGCCTGCCCTGGGTTGGTCAGCGAGAACACTGAAGCTTTCTTT. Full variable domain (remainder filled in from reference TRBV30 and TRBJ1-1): SQTIHQWPATLVQPVGSPLSLECTVEGTSNPNLYWYRQAAGRGLQLLFYSVGIGQISSEVPQNLSASRPQDRQFILSSKKLLLSDSGFYLCACPGLVSENTEAFFGQGTRLTVV.

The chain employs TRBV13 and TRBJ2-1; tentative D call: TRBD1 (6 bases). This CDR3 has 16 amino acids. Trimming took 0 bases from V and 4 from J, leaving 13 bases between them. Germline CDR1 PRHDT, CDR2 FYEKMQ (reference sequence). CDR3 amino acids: CASSLGRSGDYNEQFF. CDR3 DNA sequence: TGTGCCAGCAGCTTAGGAAGATCAGGGGATTACAATGAGCAGTTCTTC.